This entry lists 11 T cell receptor beta chains sequenced from one sample in a study of T-cell memory formation after mild COVID-19. TCRdb reanalysed the 5' RACE reads using MiXCR and keeps one entry per CDR3 protein. The sample has about 250,000 distinct CDR3 sequences, 15% seen once; the top ten hold about 2%. The sample was PBMCs or a T cell subset sorted from them (not recorded which). Receptors were obtained from an adult woman who had mild COVID-19 (a few samples of this study predate the infection). Cell type and time point are not known.

The J gene is TRBJ1-2, the V gene TRBV5-1, with a tentative D call TRBD1 (5 bases). CDR3 size: 14 residues. V gave up 0 bases and J gave up 3 bases, with 9 bases separating them. The germline V gene encodes CDR1 SGHRS and CDR2 YFSETQ. The CDR3 bases are TGCGCCAGCAGCTTGGCTGACAGCGACTATGGCTACACCTTC. This translates into CASSLADSDYGYTF.

This chain connects TRBV6-5 to TRBJ1-3; no clear D gene. The CDR3 runs to 15 residues. Trimming took off 6 bases at V and 0 bases at J, with 12 bases between the two ends. The V gene's germline CDR1 is MNHEY and CDR2 SVGAGI. CDR3 protein: CASRPGGHSGNTIYF. Written as DNA, the CDR3 is TGTGCCAGCAGACCAGGAGGGCACTCTGGAAACACCATATATTTT.

This clonotype turned up a few times. The V call is TRBV5-1, the J call TRBJ2-3; maybe TRBD1 (6 bases). Trimming cost V 3 bases and J 4 bases, with 9 bases left between them. Germline V lookup: CDR1 SGHRS, CDR2 YFSETQ. CDR3 length equals 13 residues. The CDR3 DNA sequence: TGCGCCAGCAGCTGGCAGGGGCCAGATACGCAGTATTTT. This codes for CASSWQGPDTQYF. The full variable domain, completed using reference TRBV5-1 and TRBJ2-3, is KAGVTQTPRYLIKTRGQQVTLSCSPISGHRSVSWYQQTPGQGLQFLFEYFSETQRNKGNFPGRFSGRQFSNSRSEMNVSTLELGDSALYLCASSWQGPDTQYFGPGTRLTVL.

V and J are TRBV5-1 and TRBJ2-3; 7 bases are shared with TRBD1. The germline CDR1 and CDR2 sequences are SGHRS and YFSETQ. CDR3 length equals 14 residues. The V segment lost 2 bases and the J segment 2 bases; nucleotides outside the gene matches: 2. CDR3 nucleotide sequence: TGCGCCAGCAGCTTTGGACAGGACACAGATACGCAGTATTTT. It translates to CASSFGQDTDTQYF.

The CDR3 DNA reads TGTGCCAGCAGTTTTGGGCGGGACAAACAGTTCTTC. This gives the protein CASSFGRDKQFF. The chain joins TRBV27 to TRBJ2-1; possibly TRBD1 or TRBD2 for D (6 bases each). The CDR3 length is 12 residues. V lost 3 bases, J lost 13 bases, and 13 bases lay in between. Germline V gene data show CDR1 as MNHEY and CDR2 as SMNVEV (reference sequence).

This rearrangement joins TRBV19 to TRBJ1-5, with D perhaps TRBD1 (6 bases). The CDR3 covers 14 residues. Between the trimmed V and J ends, which lost 5 bases and 3 bases, there was a span of 11 bases. From germline, CDR1 is LNHDA and CDR2 SQIVND (reference sequence). CDR3 loop: CASSGRGANQPQHF. CDR3 DNA sequence: TGTGCCAGTAGTGGGAGGGGGGCCAATCAGCCCCAGCATTTT.

This clonotype was seen only a few times. The chain uses TRBV6-5 and TRBJ1-2; 10 nucleotides align to TRBD1. The CDR3 has 16 amino acids. With 4 bases clipped from V and 8 bases from J, the junction kept 13 bases outside the gene matches. The germline CDR1 and CDR2 sequences are MNHEY and SVGAGI. This CDR3 is CASSSGPGQGSWGYTF. The CDR3 coding sequence is TGTGCCAGCAGTTCGGGGCCGGGACAGGGGTCTTGGGGCTACACCTTC.

The chain uses TRBV10-2 and TRBJ1-3; TRBD1 might be the D (6 bases). Germline CDR1 reads WSHSY; CDR2 reads SAAADI. The CDR3 totals 15 residues. V dropped 6 bases and J dropped 0 bases, with 12 bases sitting between them. In nucleotides, the CDR3 is TGCGCCAGCAGCACCGGGGGCCACTCTGGAAACACCATATATTTT. This translates into CASSTGGHSGNTIYF.

This chain joins TRBV12-3 or TRBV12-4 and TRBJ1-5; D remains unclear. The CDR3 spans 15 residues. V was shortened by 1 base and J by 4 bases, with 11 bases between the two germline ends. CDR3 bases: TGTGCCAGCAGTTTAGAGGGCGGACCAAATCAGCCCCAGCATTTT. Translated, it gives CASSLEGGPNQPQHF.

This clonotype was counted between two and nine times. V and J are TRBV27 and TRBJ1-5; no clear D gene. The CDR3 runs 13 residues. V shed 5 bases and J shed 6 bases, with 11 bases lying between them. Germline values: CDR1 MNHEY, CDR2 SMNVEV (reference sequence). The CDR3 DNA reads as TGTGCCAGCAGTCCACCCGTTGGTCAGCCCCAGCATTTT. It yields the protein CASSPPVGQPQHF.

This clonotype showed up just a few times. The CDR3 nucleotides read TGTGCCAGCTCACCACCTAGGGCCCGAGATACGCAGTATTTT. It is translated as CASSPPRARDTQYF. The gene calls are TRBV18 and TRBJ2-3; D call uncertain. V was cut by 0 bases and J by 5 bases, with 9 bases left in between. CDR1 and CDR2 (germline): KGHSH, LQKENI. The CDR3 loop spans 14 amino acids.